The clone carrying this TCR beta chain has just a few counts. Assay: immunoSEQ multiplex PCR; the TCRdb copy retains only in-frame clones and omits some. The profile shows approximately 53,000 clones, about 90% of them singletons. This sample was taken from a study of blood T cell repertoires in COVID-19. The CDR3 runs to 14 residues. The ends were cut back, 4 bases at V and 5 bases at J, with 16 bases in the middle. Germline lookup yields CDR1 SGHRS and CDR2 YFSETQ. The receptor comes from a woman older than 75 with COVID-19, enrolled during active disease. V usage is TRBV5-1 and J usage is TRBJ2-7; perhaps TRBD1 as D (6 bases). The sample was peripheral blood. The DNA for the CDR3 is TGCGCCAGCAGCGGGGGCAGGACAGCTAACGAGCAGTACTTC. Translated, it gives CASSGGRTANEQYF.